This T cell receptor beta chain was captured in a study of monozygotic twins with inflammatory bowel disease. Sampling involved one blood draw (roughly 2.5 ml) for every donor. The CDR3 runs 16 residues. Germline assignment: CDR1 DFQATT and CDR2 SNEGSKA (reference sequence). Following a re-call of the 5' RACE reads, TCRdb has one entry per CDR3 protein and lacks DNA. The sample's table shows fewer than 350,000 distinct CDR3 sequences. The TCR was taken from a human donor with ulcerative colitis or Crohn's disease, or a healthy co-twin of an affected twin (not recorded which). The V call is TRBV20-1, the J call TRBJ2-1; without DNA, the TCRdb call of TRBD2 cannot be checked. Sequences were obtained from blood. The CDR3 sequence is CSARDSPPTTSGRQFF.